These 23 T cell receptor beta chains came from one sample sequenced in a study of T cell repertoires in cytomegalovirus infection. TCRdb fed the reads into MiXCR, producing one record per CDR3 protein. The table lists about 830,000 distinct CDR3 sequences, 32% of them singletons. These TCRs are of unknown antigen specificity. The sample was cultured CD8+ T cells from PBMCs, taken from culture after CMV antigen stimulation. These receptors were taken from a human donor in good health (CMV status not recorded). Some clones in this sample may be carry-over from other donors' samples.

The chain couples TRBV6-6 to TRBJ2-3; maybe TRBD1 (6 bases). The CDR3 loop spans 14 amino acids. V dropped 7 bases and J dropped 2 bases, with 13 bases sitting between them. Germline V lookup: CDR1 MNHNY, CDR2 SVGAGI (reference sequence). In DNA, the CDR3 is TGTGCCAGCACGACAGGCAAAAACACAGATACGCAGTATTTT. Its translation is CASTTGKNTDTQYF.

This clonotype has more than one count but fewer than ten. The chain uses TRBV7-2 and TRBJ2-5, with 9 bases aligning to TRBD1. The CDR3 totals 16 residues. Germline V gene sequence: CDR1 SGHTA, CDR2 FQGNSA. V lost 2 bases to trimming and J lost 5 bases; unmatched junction nucleotides: 9. CDR3 in amino acids: CASSLHRDRASETQYF. Here the CDR3 DNA reads TGTGCCAGCAGCTTACACCGGGACAGGGCGTCGGAGACCCAGTACTTC.

The chain joins TRBV12-3 or TRBV12-4 to TRBJ2-7; no clear D gene. This CDR3 spans 13 amino acids. Between the trimmed V and J ends, which lost 5 bases and 2 bases, there was a span of 10 bases. This CDR3 is CASSRFLTYEQYF. CDR3 in DNA: TGTGCCAGCAGTCGCTTCCTTACCTACGAGCAGTACTTC.

This clonotype was detected a few times. This chain connects TRBV7-9 to TRBJ1-1; possible D gene TRBD1, 5 bases. The length of the CDR3 is 14 residues. CDR1 and CDR2 from the germline V gene are SEHNR and FQNEAQ (reference sequence). V was clipped by 1 base and J by 3 bases, with 9 bases between them. The CDR3 loop is CASSLVSRDTEAFF. The CDR3, as DNA: TGTGCCAGCAGCTTAGTTTCCAGGGACACTGAAGCTTTCTTT.

The chain carries TRBV4-2 and TRBJ2-1; 10 bases agree with TRBD2. Germline V gene data show CDR1 as LGHNA and CDR2 as YNFKEQ. This CDR3 is 16 amino acids long. Unmatched junction bases numbered 7, after V lost 0 bases and J lost 8 bases. The CDR3 loop is CASSQEDLAGEDEQFF. The CDR3 nucleotides read TGTGCCAGCAGCCAAGAAGACCTAGCGGGGGAGGATGAGCAGTTCTTC.

This clonotype was picked up a small number of times. The V call is TRBV27, the J call TRBJ2-7; 9 positions match TRBD1. CDR1 and CDR2 (germline): MNHEY, SMNVEV (reference sequence). Unmatched junction bases numbered 8, after V lost 6 bases and J lost 5 bases. The CDR3 contains 14 residues. The CDR3 DNA reads as TGTGCCAGCAGCCAACAGGGGGCGCGGGACGAGCAGTACTTC. Its protein is CASSQQGARDEQYF.

A remark on this clonotype: This may arise from a read error, as a much more abundant clone is one base away. The chain employs TRBV4-1 and TRBJ2-3; TRBD1 matches at 9 bases. The CDR3 length is 17 residues. Germline CDR1 MGHRA, CDR2 YSYEKL. CDR3 in amino acids: CARSQLTGTGSHYTQYF. CDR3 bases: TGCGCCAGGAGCCAACTGACCGGGACAGGGTCCCATTATACGCAGTATTTT.

The chain carries TRBV18 and TRBJ1-1; D not resolved. The CDR3 runs 11 residues. Germline assignment: CDR1 KGHSH and CDR2 LQKENI. V was cut by 10 bases and J by 7 bases, with 13 bases left in between. Here the CDR3 reads CATTLDGEAFF. The DNA of the CDR3 is TGTGCCACCACACTCGACGGTGAAGCTTTCTTT.

The chain links TRBV12-3 or TRBV12-4 to TRBJ1-4; 11 bases agree with TRBD1. The CDR3 covers 18 residues. Losses at the gene ends were 6 bases for V and 0 bases for J; bases not matched to a gene: 9. CDR3 nucleotide sequence: TGTGCCAGCAGGGGACGGACAGGGGGCCAGGCAACTAATGAAAAACTGTTTTTT. Translating gives CASRGRTGGQATNEKLFF.

V is TRBV12-3 or TRBV12-4 and J is TRBJ2-2; D might be TRBD2 (6 bases). V was trimmed by 6 bases and J by 4 bases, leaving 12 bases between them. The CDR3 spans 14 residues. CDR3 sequence: CASSPEEGTGELFF. Written as DNA, the CDR3 is TGTGCCAGCAGCCCAGAGGAGGGCACCGGGGAGCTGTTTTTT.

The chain recombines TRBV9 with TRBJ2-1, with unresolved D. From germline, CDR1 is SGDLS and CDR2 YYNGEE. Deletions cut 6 bases from V and 12 bases from J, with 16 bases between. The CDR3 runs 12 residues. The CDR3: CASKPGEVGQFF. The DNA for the CDR3 is TGTGCCAGCAAGCCCGGCGAGGTTGGGCAGTTCTTC.

This clonotype was observed at least ten times. The chain is built from TRBV19 and TRBJ2-2; 11 bases agree with TRBD2. V was clipped by 5 bases and J by 0 bases; unmatched bases: 11. Per the germline V gene, CDR1 is LNHDA and CDR2 is SQIVND (reference sequence). The CDR3 has 19 amino acids. The CDR3 bases are TGTGCCAGTAGTCTACGACTAGCGGGGACGTTCGCGAACACCGGGGAGCTGTTTTTT. Translated: CASSLRLAGTFANTGELFF.

The chain carries TRBV9 and TRBJ1-1; D not resolved. V lost 3 bases and J 1 base, leaving 13 bases between the germline ends. In germline, CDR1 is SGDLS, CDR2 YYNGEE. The length of the CDR3 is 15 residues. The CDR3 is CASSEGMESNTEAFF. Written as DNA, the CDR3 is TGTGCCAGCAGCGAGGGTATGGAATCGAACACTGAAGCTTTCTTT.

This clonotype was counted ten times or more. The V and J genes are TRBV7-9 and TRBJ2-5, with D perhaps matching TRBD2 (6 bases). Trimming took 3 bases from V and 1 from J, leaving 9 bases between them. Germline CDR1 is SEHNR and CDR2 is FQNEAQ (reference sequence). The CDR3 has 14 residues. This CDR3 reads CASSFQAGQETQYF. CDR3 nucleotides: TGTGCCAGCAGCTTCCAAGCGGGCCAAGAGACCCAGTACTTC.

The chain carries TRBV4-2 and TRBJ2-3, with D possibly matching TRBD2 (5 bases). The CDR3 has 14 residues. Germline V CDR1 and CDR2: LGHNA, YNFKEQ. The ends were cut back, 0 bases at V and 2 bases at J, with 6 bases in the middle. CDR3 residues: CASSQETTTDTQYF. CDR3 coding DNA: TGTGCCAGCAGCCAAGAGACTACCACAGATACGCAGTATTTT.

The rearrangement joins TRBV12-3 or TRBV12-4 to TRBJ2-2; a possible D gene is TRBD2 (5 bases). The length of the CDR3 is 14 residues. The germline V and J ends were trimmed by 6 bases and 4 bases, with 12 bases remaining between them. DNA for the CDR3: TGTGCCAGCAGGGTTATCGGAGGCACCGGGGAGCTGTTTTTT. Protein: CASRVIGGTGELFF.

This sequence joins TRBV12-3 or TRBV12-4 and TRBJ2-2; no clear D. V was cut by 8 bases and J by 5 bases, with 9 bases left in between. The length of the CDR3 is 12 residues. CDR3 sequence: CASQEVTGELFF. The CDR3 bases are TGTGCCAGCCAAGAGGTGACCGGGGAGCTGTTTTTT.

The V call is TRBV4-3, the J call TRBJ1-1; 9 positions match TRBD1. The CDR3 spans 16 residues. With 4 bases clipped from V and 4 bases from J, the junction kept 10 bases outside the gene matches. Germline V gene sequence: CDR1 LGHNA, CDR2 YSLEER. CDR3 loop: CASSLWDRDRTTEAFF. The CDR3 DNA is TGCGCCAGCAGCCTCTGGGACAGGGATCGTACCACTGAAGCTTTCTTT.

The chain joins TRBV7-8 to TRBJ1-4; unclear D gene. Trimming took off 1 base at V and 0 bases at J, with 9 bases between the two ends. This CDR3 comprises 16 residues. CDR1 and CDR2 from the germline V gene are SGHVS and FQNEAQ. CDR3 sequence: CASSLDGFATNEKLFF. The CDR3 region has the DNA TGTGCCAGCAGCTTAGACGGGTTTGCAACTAATGAAAAACTGTTTTTT.

This clonotype was observed many times. The chain is built from TRBV27 and TRBJ1-5; D is unclear. V dropped 7 bases and J dropped 0 bases, with 16 bases sitting between them. The CDR3 is made up of 16 amino acids. CDR1 MNHEY and CDR2 SMNVEV come from the germline V gene (reference sequence). CDR3 residues: CASTTTANDSNQPQHF. CDR3 in DNA: TGTGCCAGCACTACAACAGCTAATGATAGCAATCAGCCCCAGCATTTT.

This clonotype qualifies as medium-sized (0.01 to 0.1%). V usage is TRBV12-3 or TRBV12-4 and J usage is TRBJ2-3; D is unclear. There are 14 residues in the CDR3. V lost 0 bases and J lost 2, with 6 bases in between. Here the CDR3 DNA reads TGTGCCAGCAGTTTAGCTTCGGACACAGATACGCAGTATTTT. This translates into CASSLASDTDTQYF.

This rearrangement joins TRBV10-3 to TRBJ2-7; 8 nucleotides agree with TRBD2. The J segment lost 1 base and the V segment lost 6 bases, leaving 17 bases of the junction unmatched. Looked up from germline, CDR1 is ENHRY and CDR2 is SYGVKD. The CDR3 contains 18 residues. CDR3 sequence (DNA): TGTGCCATCAGCATCAGACCTCTTACTAGCGGACCATCCTACGAGCAGTACTTC. Its protein is CAISIRPLTSGPSYEQYF.

This clonotype was seen many times. V and J are TRBV6-1 and TRBJ1-2; D is perhaps TRBD1 (5 bases). Germline lookup yields CDR1 MNHNS and CDR2 SASEGT. The CDR3 is 13 residues long. V dropped 5 bases and J dropped 2 bases, with 9 bases sitting between them. CDR3 loop: CASSLTENYGYTF. The CDR3, as DNA: TGTGCCAGCAGTTTGACAGAGAACTATGGCTACACCTTC.